Here is one T cell receptor beta chain with its context. Its antigen is unidentified. These data originate in a study of cytomegalovirus exposure and HLA in healthy donors. PCR primers comprised 60 Vbeta and 13 Jbeta primers. Clones were read by immunoSEQ multiplex PCR, and TCRdb kept only the in-frame ones, dropping some. The sample consists of 130,000 to 150,000 clones, around 67% of them appearing once. Whole-study findings and limits: The authors later found most CMV-associated TCR beta chains appeared HLA-restricted. In vitro experiments confirmed that three CMV-associated chains were specific for CMV antigens. Most likely, a cluster of highly shared sequence variants arose as a sequencing artifact.

The TCR sequence derives from a man younger than 35 in good health and CMV-seropositive. Sample: PBMCs.

Written as DNA, the CDR3 is TGTGCCAGTAGTATAGTAAGCGGGGCCTCCTACAATGAGCAGTTCTTC. This sequence encodes CASSIVSGASYNEQFF. This chain links TRBV19 with TRBJ2-1; 7 bases map to TRBD2. The CDR3 sequence is 16 residues long. V dropped 1 base and J dropped 0; count of bases not matched to a gene: 3. Germline lookup yields CDR1 LNHDA and CDR2 SQIVND (reference sequence).